These 30 T cell receptor beta chains were sequenced from one sample in a study of blood T cell repertoires in COVID-19. Profiled with immunoSEQ multiplex PCR; TCRdb holds only in-frame clones, not every one. This table has 250,000 or so clones, approximately 80% appearing once. Specimen: peripheral blood. Every receptor here comes from a man at least 80 years old with acute or convalescent COVID-19.

The V and J genes are TRBV20-1 and TRBJ2-3, with TRBD2 matching over 13 bases. Germline CDR1 reads DFQATT; CDR2 reads SNEGSKA (reference sequence). The CDR3 spans 16 residues. The J segment lost 5 bases and the V segment lost 3 bases, leaving 8 bases of the junction unmatched. As DNA, the CDR3 is TGCAGTGCTAGTGGTACTAGCGGGAGGGCCCAAGATACGCAGTATTTT. Translation gives CSASGTSGRAQDTQYF.

The rearrangement uses TRBV24-1 and TRBJ2-1; perhaps TRBD1 as D (5 bases). The germline V and J ends were trimmed by 9 bases and 0 bases, with 8 bases remaining between them. CDR1 and CDR2 from the germline V gene are KGHDR and SFDVKD. The CDR3 is 13 amino acids. In nucleotides, the CDR3 is TGTGCCACCGGCCAGGGCTCCTACAATGAGCAGTTCTTC. The encoded protein is CATGQGSYNEQFF.

This chain uses TRBV5-1 with TRBJ2-7; 8 bases align to TRBD1. CDR3 size: 14 residues. Germline lookup yields CDR1 SGHRS and CDR2 YFSETQ. V gave up 4 bases and J gave up 3 bases; unmatched junction bases: 6. DNA for the CDR3: TGCGCCAGCAGCGCCCAGGGGGCTGTCTACGAGCAGTACTTC. Its protein is CASSAQGAVYEQYF. Full variable domain (rest looked up from reference TRBV5-1 and TRBJ2-7): KAGVTQTPRYLIKTRGQQVTLSCSPISGHRSVSWYQQTPGQGLQFLFEYFSETQRNKGNFPGRFSGRQFSNSRSEMNVSTLELGDSALYLCASSAQGAVYEQYFGPGTRLTVT.

This clone showed up many times. The V and J genes are TRBV5-6 and TRBJ2-7; 15 bases agree with TRBD2. Germline CDR1 reads SGHDT; CDR2 reads YYEEEE. The CDR3 covers 18 residues. The ends lost 4 bases at V and 2 bases at J; junction bases unmatched: 10. Written as DNA, the CDR3 is TGTGCCAGCAGCCGTCCCGGGACTAGCGGGAGGTCCGCCTACGAGCAGTACTTC. It is translated as CASSRPGTSGRSAYEQYF. The full variable domain, rest sourced from reference TRBV5-6 and TRBJ2-7, is DAGVTQSPTHLIKTRGQQVTLRCSPKSGHDTVSWYQQALGQGPQFIFQYYEEEERQRGNFPDRFSGHQFPNYSSELNVNALLLGDSALYLCASSRPGTSGRSAYEQYFGPGTRLTVT.

CDR3 in amino acids: CASSTRTTNEKLFF. The CDR3 DNA is TGTGCCAGTAGTACCAGAACAACTAATGAAAAACTGTTTTTT. The chain recombines TRBV19 with TRBJ1-4, with no clear D. Germline lookup yields CDR1 LNHDA and CDR2 SQIVND (reference sequence). V lost 4 bases and J 0 bases, leaving 6 bases between the germline ends. The CDR3 totals 14 residues. Variable domain in full (rest from reference TRBV19 and TRBJ1-4): DGGITQSPKYLFRKEGQNVTLSCEQNLNHDAMYWYRQDPGQGLRLIYYSQIVNDFQKGDIAEGYSVSREKKESFPLTVTSAQKNPTAFYLCASSTRTTNEKLFFGSGTQLSVL.

In this sample, this clone turned up a few times. The rearrangement joins TRBV3-1 (or the pseudogene TRBV3-2) to TRBJ2-1; a possible D gene is TRBD2 (7 bases). CDR1 is LGHDT, CDR2 YNNKEL, per germline (reference sequence). V was cut by 4 bases and J by 9 bases, with 16 bases left in between. CDR3 length: 14 amino acids. CDR3 DNA: TGTGCCAGCAGCCGCCCCGGGGGGCAGGGTGAGCAGTTCTTC. This translates into CASSRPGGQGEQFF.

The chain links TRBV3-1 (or the pseudogene TRBV3-2) to TRBJ1-1; 9 bases line up with TRBD1. CDR3 size: 18 residues. V was pared by 4 bases and J by 0 bases, with 12 bases of the junction left unmatched. Germline CDR1 is LGHDT and CDR2 is YNNKEL (reference sequence). CDR3 amino acids: CASSPLRGTGIMNTEAFF. CDR3 nucleotides: TGTGCCAGCAGCCCACTTCGGGGGACAGGGATTATGAACACTGAAGCTTTCTTT.

A few counts support this clone. The chain combines TRBV6-5 with TRBJ1-6; weak D call: TRBD1 (6 bases). V gave up 2 bases and J gave up 11 bases, with 13 bases separating them. The CDR3 has 14 residues. Germline assignment: CDR1 MNHEY and CDR2 SVGAGI. The CDR3 spells CASSYGGHRTPLHF. The CDR3 nucleotides are TGTGCCAGCAGTTACGGGGGCCATCGTACACCCCTCCACTTT.

The chain carries TRBV27 and TRBJ1-2; TRBD1 is a possible D gene (5 bases). Per the germline V gene, CDR1 is MNHEY and CDR2 is SMNVEV (reference sequence). Deletions cut 5 bases from V and 3 bases from J, with 22 bases between. The CDR3 extends over 17 amino acids. CDR3 nucleotide sequence: TGTGCCAGCAGTGCCGACAGCGGGGGGTTTAGGGACTATGGCTACACCTTC. Translated, it gives CASSADSGGFRDYGYTF.

This clone appeared a single time. This CDR3 reads CASSYSTDSRGEKLFF. The CDR3 DNA follows: TGTGCCAGCAGTTACTCTACGGACAGCCGAGGGGAAAAACTGTTTTTT. The V and J genes are TRBV6-5 and TRBJ1-4, with D possibly TRBD1 on 6 matching bases. The length of the CDR3 is 16 residues. CDR1 is MNHEY and CDR2 is SVGAGI in the germline V gene. V lost 0 bases, J lost 8 bases, and 16 bases lay in between.

This chain connects TRBV11-3 to TRBJ1-2; D possibly corresponds to TRBD1 (6 bases). The V and J ends lost 5 bases and 3 bases respectively, with 16 bases between them. CDR1 SGHNT and CDR2 YENEEA come from the germline V gene. The CDR3 is 15 residues long. This chain's CDR3 is CASSLNRVRHYGYTF. CDR3 DNA: TGTGCCAGCAGCCTAAACAGGGTTCGGCACTATGGCTACACCTTC.

V is TRBV7-2 and J is TRBJ1-5; 10 bases align to TRBD1. This CDR3 contains 17 residues. V gave up 3 bases and J gave up 0 bases; unmatched junction bases: 5. Germline V gene data show CDR1 as SGHTA and CDR2 as FQGNSA. The CDR3 DNA sequence: TGTGCCAGCAGCTTGACAGGGGGCCCATATAGCAATCAGCCCCAGCATTTT. Protein product: CASSLTGGPYSNQPQHF.

V gene TRBV5-3 combines with J gene TRBJ1-5; D is ambiguous. TRBV5-3 is an ORF, with its function uncertain. The V gene lost 4 bases and the J gene lost 7 bases, with 15 bases spanning the gap. The CDR3 is 14 residues long. The CDR3 nucleotides are TGTGCCAGAAGCACCGAAAGAAGCACCCAGCCCCAGCATTTT. Protein sequence: CARSTERSTQPQHF.

The chain carries TRBV9 and TRBJ2-1, with 8 bases matching TRBD1. CDR1 and CDR2 from the germline V gene are SGDLS and YYNGEE. The V and J ends lost 0 bases and 4 bases, in that order; junction bases with no gene match: 12. This CDR3 is 18 amino acids long. Here the CDR3 DNA reads TGTGCCAGCAGCGTAGCTGGGGACAGGCCTTGGGTGTACAATGAGCAGTTCTTC. It translates to CASSVAGDRPWVYNEQFF.

V gene TRBV18 combines with J gene TRBJ2-5, with TRBD1 identical over 9 bases. In germline, CDR1 is KGHSH, CDR2 LQKENI. The CDR3 runs 15 residues. Trimming removed 1 base from V and 6 bases from J; junction bases left unmatched: 6. CDR3 bases: TGTGCCAGCTCACCACTACAGGGGGCTGGAAAGACCCAGTACTTC. This translates into CASSPLQGAGKTQYF.

The J gene is TRBJ1-5, the V gene TRBV19; D gene unclear. The V and J ends lost 6 bases and 1 base respectively, with 10 bases between them. This CDR3 is built from 14 residues. Looked up from germline, CDR1 is LNHDA and CDR2 is SQIVND (reference sequence). DNA of the CDR3: TGTGCCAGTAGCACCCAGAGGAGCAATCAGCCCCAGCATTTT. It is translated as CASSTQRSNQPQHF.

J is TRBJ2-1 and V is TRBV2, with D hard to call. Germline CDR1 and CDR2: SNHLY and FYNNEI. This CDR3 spans 15 amino acids. Deletions cut 4 bases from V and 4 bases from J, with 14 bases between. The CDR3 sequence is CASSVGREPYNEQFF. The CDR3, as DNA: TGTGCCAGCAGTGTCGGTCGCGAACCTTACAATGAGCAGTTCTTC.

In its sample, this clone was seen a few times. The chain uses TRBV18 and TRBJ1-4; weak D call: TRBD1 (6 bases). V was clipped by 0 bases and J by 5 bases, with 10 bases between them. CDR3 length: 15 amino acids. Germline CDR1 is KGHSH and CDR2 is LQKENI. CDR3 sequence (DNA): TGTGCCAGCTCACCACCGGGGGCGCGGAATGAAAAACTGTTTTTT. Translating gives CASSPPGARNEKLFF. Combining the CDR3 with reference TRBV18 and TRBJ1-4 gives the whole variable domain NAGVMQNPRHLVRRRGQEARLRCSPMKGHSHVYWYRQLPEEGLKFMVYLQKENIIDESGMPKERFSAEFPKEGPSILRIQQVVRGDSAAYFCASSPPGARNEKLFFGSGTQLSVL.

CDR3 coding DNA: TGTGCCAGCAGTCCCACCGGGACAGCGAGCTCCTACGAGCAGTACTTC. This encodes CASSPTGTASSYEQYF. The rearrangement uses TRBV28 and TRBJ2-7; 7 bases are shared with TRBD1. The ends lost 5 bases at V and 0 bases at J; junction bases unmatched: 10. CDR3 length: 16 residues. Germline CDR1 MDHEN, CDR2 SYDVKM.

The V and J genes are TRBV5-1 and TRBJ1-6, with 7 bases matching TRBD1. This CDR3 spans 17 amino acids. Germline lookup yields CDR1 SGHRS and CDR2 YFSETQ. The ends lost 4 bases at V and 5 bases at J; junction bases unmatched: 12. The CDR3, as DNA: TGCGCCAGCAGCCAGGGAGAGGTTCAGGGGGATAATTCACCCCTCCACTTT. It specifies CASSQGEVQGDNSPLHF.

The rearrangement joins TRBV7-2 to TRBJ1-5; tentatively, D is TRBD1 (6 bases). V was clipped by 1 base and J by 0 bases, with 13 bases between them. The CDR3 is made up of 17 amino acids. CDR1 is SGHTA and CDR2 is FQGNSA in the germline V gene. Written as DNA, the CDR3 is TGTGCCAGCAGCTTAGAAGTACAGGGCTATAGCAATCAGCCCCAGCATTTT. Amino acids: CASSLEVQGYSNQPQHF.

In its sample, this clone was seen once. The gene calls are TRBV7-6 and TRBJ1-5, with D possibly being TRBD1 (5 bases). V lost 5 bases to trimming and J lost 1 base, with 21 bases between them. The CDR3 has 18 amino acids. Germline CDR1 SGHVS, CDR2 FNYEAQ. The CDR3 DNA is TGTGCCAGCAGCCTACGTAGGGCGGGGGGTGTAAGCAATCAGCCCCAGCATTTT. Amino acids: CASSLRRAGGVSNQPQHF.

This clone was detected only once. CDR3 sequence (DNA): TGTGCCAGCAGCTTAGATCTGACAGATCAGGGCACAGATACGCAGTATTTT. It encodes CASSLDLTDQGTDTQYF. This chain joins TRBV11-3 and TRBJ2-3; a possible D gene is TRBD1 (5 bases). V lost 0 bases to trimming and J lost 1 base, with 14 bases between them. This CDR3 contains 17 residues. Germline V CDR1 and CDR2: SGHNT, YENEEA.

This chain connects TRBV13 to TRBJ2-7, with D tentatively TRBD1 (6 bases). This CDR3 region has 12 residues. From germline, CDR1 is PRHDT and CDR2 FYEKMQ (reference sequence). The V end lost 5 bases, the J end lost 4 bases, and 9 bases lay between the germline ends. The CDR3 coding sequence is TGTGCCAGCAGCGGGACACAGTACGAGCAGTACTTC. As protein: CASSGTQYEQYF.

A single count supports this clone. The V and J genes are TRBV6-5 and TRBJ2-7; TRBD1 aligns across 9 bases. The V gene end was trimmed by 6 bases and the J gene end by 4 bases; junction bases not matched to a gene: 7. Germline lookup yields CDR1 MNHEY and CDR2 SVGAGI. This CDR3 comprises 14 residues. The CDR3 coding sequence is TGTGCCAGCAGCCAGTCGACAGGGGGGTACGAGCAGTACTTC. Residues: CASSQSTGGYEQYF.

This clone showed up just once. The rearrangement uses TRBV24-1 and TRBJ1-2; a weak D match, TRBD1 (6 bases). The V end lost 3 bases, the J end lost 7 bases, and 14 bases lay between the germline ends. Germline assignment: CDR1 KGHDR and CDR2 SFDVKD. The CDR3 is 14 residues long. The CDR3 nucleotides read TGTGCCACCAGTGATCCCGGACGGGGGGCTGGCTACACCTTC. Translated, it gives CATSDPGRGAGYTF.

This clone was seen a few times. J is TRBJ2-7 and V is TRBV6-5; 10 bases match TRBD1. The V gene's germline CDR1 is MNHEY and CDR2 SVGAGI. The CDR3 totals 14 residues. J gave up 1 base and V 6 bases, and 3 bases lay outside the gene matches. CDR3 protein: CASRTGGVSYEQYF. The DNA for the CDR3 is TGTGCCAGCAGGACAGGGGGCGTATCCTACGAGCAGTACTTC.

The chain uses TRBV18 and TRBJ1-3, with D unclear. The V end lost 3 bases, the J end lost 0 bases, and 12 bases lay between the germline ends. Germline lookup yields CDR1 KGHSH and CDR2 LQKENI. The CDR3 length is 16 residues. This CDR3 is CASSPSSSRSGNTIYF. For the CDR3, the DNA is TGTGCCAGCTCACCCTCATCCTCGCGCTCTGGAAACACCATATATTTT.

The V gene is TRBV5-1, the J gene TRBJ2-7; 10 bases match TRBD1. The CDR3 extends over 14 amino acids. V dropped 3 bases and J dropped 3; count of bases not matched to a gene: 3. CDR1 is SGHRS, CDR2 YFSETQ, per germline. The CDR3 DNA reads TGCGCCAGCAGCTACCGGACAGGGGGCTACGAGCAGTACTTC. Its translation: CASSYRTGGYEQYF.

As regards this clone: This CDR3 is also generated by other DNA sequences in the sample. The DNA for the CDR3 is TGTGCCAGCAGCCAAGGACAGGGGAACTATGGCTACACCTTC. Protein: CASSQGQGNYGYTF. The chain employs TRBV28 and TRBJ1-2; 9 positions match TRBD1. This CDR3 contains 14 residues. V shed 6 bases and J 2 bases; nucleotides not matched to a gene: 4. CDR1 is MDHEN, CDR2 SYDVKM, per germline.